This T cell receptor beta chain derives from a study of T cells expressing NK-cell markers. At the level of the study: Beta-chain profiling covered CD3+CD56+NKG2C+, CD3+CD56+NKG2C- and CD3+CD56-NKG2C+ sorted subsets. The sequencing cohort of eight donors included seven HCMV-seropositive individuals and one seronegative individual. Broader study findings: Dominance of the CD3+CD56-NKG2C+ fraction by these clonotypes also held in several donors.

TCRdb re-called the 5' RACE reads; one entry per CDR3 protein, DNA not given. The sample's table shows a few hundred thousand distinct CDR3 sequences. In germline, CDR1 is LNHDA, CDR2 SQIVND (reference sequence). The CDR3 is made up of 17 amino acids. Comments on this clonotype: Its target is not known.

This rearrangement joins TRBV19 to TRBJ2-3; TCRdb's D gene call, TRBD2, goes unchecked for lack of DNA. The TCR was taken from a man aged 18 to 69 in good health. Sequenced: blood T cells: a sorted CD56 or NKG2C T cell subset, CD4+ or CD8+ T cells, or bulk PBMC T cells (not recorded which). The chain's CDR3 is CASSPSGGARGTDTQYF.